A selection of T cell receptor beta chains follows, all from one sample in a study of control samples from healthy donors and cancer patients. Here immunoSEQ multiplex PCR was the method, and the copy in TCRdb shows in-frame clones only, minus some. The sample yields roughly 29,000 clones, 87% seen once. The source material was formalin-fixed, paraffin-embedded tissue. The receptor source for this set is a female donor with melanoma. Each CDR3 is given with its conserved first and last residue. A D gene is named only where the DNA matches it firmly. Expanded clones are given a class, and other clones once, few, many or no size at all.

len: 14
v_gene: TRBV7-2
abundance: NA
d_gene: NA
j_gene: TRBJ1-1
CDR3nt: TGTGCCAGCAGCTTGGGCCGGGAGAACACTGAAGCTTTCTTT
CDR3aa: CASSLGRENTEAFF

len: 16
v_gene: TRBV24-1
abundance: NA
d_gene: NA
j_gene: TRBJ2-3
CDR3nt: TGTGCCACCAGTGATGCGACTAGACCGAGCACAGATACGCAGTATTTT
CDR3aa: CATSDATRPSTDTQYF

len: 16
v_gene: TRBV21-1
abundance: NA
d_gene: NA
j_gene: TRBJ1-5
CDR3nt: TGTGCCAGCAGCAAAGCTTGGAGGGTCGCTAATCAGCCCCAGCATTTT
CDR3aa: CASSKAWRVANQPQHF

len: 15
v_gene: TRBV6-6
abundance: NA
d_gene: TRBD1
j_gene: TRBJ1-2
CDR3nt: TGTGCCAGCAGTTACCTAGGACAGGGGATCGATGGCTACACCTTC
CDR3aa: CASSYLGQGIDGYTF

len: 14
v_gene: TRBV7-9
abundance: NA
d_gene: NA
j_gene: TRBJ1-5
CDR3nt: TGTGCCAGCAGCAGCTCGAGGGGGAATCAGCCCCAGCATTTT
CDR3aa: CASSSSRGNQPQHF

len: 13
v_gene: TRBV11-2
abundance: NA
d_gene: NA
j_gene: TRBJ1-2
CDR3nt: TGTGCCAGCAGGAGTCCCGGGAGGGATGGCTACACCTTC
CDR3aa: CASRSPGRDGYTF

len: 14
v_gene: TRBV25-1
abundance: few
d_gene: NA
j_gene: TRBJ1-1
CDR3nt: TGTGCCAGCAGCCACAGGGCAATGAACACTGAAGCTTTCTTT
CDR3aa: CASSHRAMNTEAFF

len: 13
v_gene: TRBV5-1
abundance: NA
d_gene: NA
j_gene: TRBJ2-3
CDR3nt: TGCGCCAGCAGCCGGAGGACCCCAGATACGCAGTATTTT
CDR3aa: CASSRRTPDTQYF

len: 18
v_gene: TRBV9
abundance: once
d_gene: TRBD1
j_gene: TRBJ1-2
CDR3nt: TGTGCCAGCAGCGTAGAATGGGACAGGGAGGTCGCCGTCTGTGGCTACACCTTC
CDR3aa: CASSVEWDREVAVCGYTF

len: 17
v_gene: TRBV5-1
abundance: NA
d_gene: TRBD2
j_gene: TRBJ2-3
CDR3nt: TGCGCCAGCAGCTTGGAGTCTAGCGGGAGGGGCACAGATACGCAGTATTTT
CDR3aa: CASSLESSGRGTDTQYF

len: 14
v_gene: TRBV21-1
abundance: NA
d_gene: NA
j_gene: TRBJ1-1
CDR3nt: TGTGCCAGCAGCAAGGGGGGGGCGAGGACTGAAGCTTTCTTT
CDR3aa: CASSKGGARTEAFF

len: 12
v_gene: TRBV19
abundance: NA
d_gene: TRBD2
j_gene: TRBJ2-1
CDR3nt: TGTGCCAGTAGTTCCCTAGCGGGAGTTCGGTTCTTC
CDR3aa: CASSSLAGVRFF

len: 12
v_gene: TRBV5-4
abundance: NA
d_gene: TRBD1
j_gene: TRBJ2-4
CDR3nt: TGTGCCAGCAGTTCGACAGGGGGCTGGTTGTACTTC
CDR3aa: CASSSTGGWLYF

len: 19
v_gene: TRBV7-8
abundance: NA
d_gene: TRBD2
j_gene: TRBJ2-4
CDR3nt: TGTGCCAGCAGCTCCAGCGGGGCTAGCGGGAGGTATAGCAAAAACATTCAATACTTC
CDR3aa: CASSSSGASGRYSKNIQYF

len: 13
v_gene: TRBV29-1
abundance: NA
d_gene: TRBD1
j_gene: TRBJ1-1
CDR3nt: TGCAGCGGGAAGGGACAGGGGGTTACTGAAGCTTTCTTT
CDR3aa: CSGKGQGVTEAFF

len: 17
v_gene: TRBV14
abundance: NA
d_gene: TRBD1
j_gene: TRBJ1-1
CDR3nt: TGTGCCAGCAGCCAAGATATAAATGCAGGGGGCGTCACTGAAGCTTTCTTT
CDR3aa: CASSQDINAGGVTEAFF

len: 15
v_gene: TRBV5-1
abundance: NA
d_gene: TRBD2
j_gene: TRBJ2-5
CDR3nt: TGCGCCAGCAGCTTCGGGCCTAGCGGTCAAGAGACCCAGTACTTC
CDR3aa: CASSFGPSGQETQYF

len: 12
v_gene: TRBV7-2
abundance: NA
d_gene: NA
j_gene: TRBJ2-3
CDR3nt: TGTGCCAGCAGCTTCCTGACAGATACGCAGTATTTT
CDR3aa: CASSFLTDTQYF

len: 13
v_gene: TRBV7-2
abundance: NA
d_gene: TRBD1
j_gene: TRBJ1-2
CDR3nt: TGTGCCAGCAGCCTGGACAGGGACGATGGCTACACCTTC
CDR3aa: CASSLDRDDGYTF

len: 17
v_gene: TRBV23-1
abundance: NA
d_gene: NA
j_gene: TRBJ2-7
CDR3nt: TGCGCCAGCAGTCAATTGCCCACGGGGGCGGTTGCCTACGAGCAGTACTTC
CDR3aa: CASSQLPTGAVAYEQYF

len: 18
v_gene: TRBV6-2/TRBV6-3
abundance: NA
d_gene: NA
j_gene: TRBJ1-1
CDR3nt: TGTGCCAGCAGTTACCCGCAACTTTCCCTACTCTCGGCCACTGAAGCTTTCTTT
CDR3aa: CASSYPQLSLLSATEAFF

len: 13
v_gene: TRBV27
abundance: NA
d_gene: NA
j_gene: TRBJ2-1
CDR3nt: TGTGCCAGCAGCCGACAGTCCTACAATGAGCAGTTCTTC
CDR3aa: CASSRQSYNEQFF

len: 11
v_gene: TRBV6-6
abundance: NA
d_gene: NA
j_gene: TRBJ1-1
CDR3nt: TGTGCCAGCAGAACGGGGTTACGTGCTTTCTTT
CDR3aa: CASRTGLRAFF

len: 16
v_gene: TRBV4-1
abundance: NA
d_gene: TRBD1
j_gene: TRBJ1-2
CDR3nt: TGCGCCAGCAGCCAGCCGACAGGGGGTTTTCGCTATGGCTACACCTTC
CDR3aa: CASSQPTGGFRYGYTF

len: 15
v_gene: TRBV9
abundance: NA
d_gene: TRBD2
j_gene: TRBJ2-1
CDR3nt: TGTGCCAGCAGCCCGGGAGGGCCATCCTACAATGAGCAGTTCTTC
CDR3aa: CASSPGGPSYNEQFF

len: 15
v_gene: TRBV15
abundance: NA
d_gene: TRBD2
j_gene: TRBJ2-1
CDR3nt: TGTGCCACCAGCAGAGTCGATAGCGGGATTGGTGAGCAGTTCTTC
CDR3aa: CATSRVDSGIGEQFF

len: 15
v_gene: TRBV6-5
abundance: NA
d_gene: NA
j_gene: TRBJ1-2
CDR3nt: TGTGCCAGCCGTACAGGCACCCTCTCTAACTATGACTACACCTTC
CDR3aa: CASRTGTLSNYDYTF

len: 16
v_gene: TRBV18
abundance: few
d_gene: TRBD2
j_gene: TRBJ2-5
CDR3nt: TGTGCCAGCTCACACCGGACTAGCGGGAGCTGGGAGACCCAGTACTTC
CDR3aa: CASSHRTSGSWETQYF

len: 14
v_gene: TRBV7-9
abundance: NA
d_gene: NA
j_gene: TRBJ2-3
CDR3nt: TGTGCCAGCAGCTTACAATCCGGCACAGATACGCAGTATTTT
CDR3aa: CASSLQSGTDTQYF

len: 15
v_gene: TRBV5-1
abundance: NA
d_gene: NA
j_gene: TRBJ2-1
CDR3nt: TGCGCCAGCAGCCTAGGGGGGACACCGAACAATGAGCAGTTCTTC
CDR3aa: CASSLGGTPNNEQFF

len: 16
v_gene: TRBV2
abundance: NA
d_gene: TRBD1
j_gene: TRBJ2-7
CDR3nt: TGTGCCAGCAGCCCCCCCAGGGGGACAGGGAACTACGAGCAGTACTTC
CDR3aa: CASSPPRGTGNYEQYF

len: 15
v_gene: TRBV3-1/TRBV3-2
abundance: NA
d_gene: TRBD1
j_gene: TRBJ1-1
CDR3nt: TGTGCCAGCAGCCGCCAGGGACAGAAGAACACTGAGGCTTTCTTT
CDR3aa: CASSRQGQKNTEAFF

len: 15
v_gene: TRBV6-5
abundance: once
d_gene: NA
j_gene: TRBJ1-2
CDR3nt: TGTGCCAGCAGTTACGGCTCCCGTTCCCTCAAAGGCTACACCTTC
CDR3aa: CASSYGSRSLKGYTF

len: 12
v_gene: TRBV6-5
abundance: NA
d_gene: NA
j_gene: TRBJ1-1
CDR3nt: TGTGCCAGCAGGATGTTAACAGGGGAAGCTTTCTTT
CDR3aa: CASRMLTGEAFF

len: 15
v_gene: TRBV10-3
abundance: NA
d_gene: NA
j_gene: TRBJ2-2
CDR3nt: TGTGCCATCAGTGTGCAGGGGACGAACACCGGGGAGCTGTTTTTT
CDR3aa: CAISVQGTNTGELFF

len: 17
v_gene: TRBV18
abundance: NA
d_gene: NA
j_gene: TRBJ2-1
CDR3nt: TGTGCCAGCTCACCTCGGGGAGGTAGAGGGGCCCACAATGAGCAGTTCTTC
CDR3aa: CASSPRGGRGAHNEQFF

len: 11
v_gene: TRBV2
abundance: NA
d_gene: NA
j_gene: TRBJ1-1
CDR3nt: TGTGCCAGCACCCTTAGGGCTGAAGCTTTCTTT
CDR3aa: CASTLRAEAFF

len: 14
v_gene: TRBV9
abundance: NA
d_gene: NA
j_gene: TRBJ2-1
CDR3nt: TGTGCCAGCAGCGCCGGGACTCCGGCGCTCGAGCAGTTCTTC
CDR3aa: CASSAGTPALEQFF

len: 16
v_gene: TRBV5-5
abundance: NA
d_gene: NA
j_gene: TRBJ2-1
CDR3nt: TGTGCCAGCAGCTTTAGTTTGGCTAATTCGGTCAATGAGCAGTTCTTC
CDR3aa: CASSFSLANSVNEQFF

len: 14
v_gene: TRBV10-3
abundance: NA
d_gene: NA
j_gene: TRBJ1-3
CDR3nt: TGTGCCATCAGCGACAGGTCCTCTGGAAACACCATATATTTT
CDR3aa: CAISDRSSGNTIYF

len: 15
v_gene: TRBV11-2
abundance: NA
d_gene: TRBD1
j_gene: TRBJ1-2
CDR3nt: TGTGCCAGCAGCTTAACCCCGGACAGGAACTATGGCTACACCTTC
CDR3aa: CASSLTPDRNYGYTF

len: 16
v_gene: TRBV27
abundance: NA
d_gene: TRBD1
j_gene: TRBJ1-5
CDR3nt: TGTGCCAGCAGCCCACGGGGACAGGGGAGGAATCAGCCCCAGCATTTT
CDR3aa: CASSPRGQGRNQPQHF

len: 15
v_gene: TRBV18
abundance: NA
d_gene: NA
j_gene: TRBJ1-5
CDR3nt: TGTGCCAGCTCACCACCGGGGGGGCGGAATCAGCCCCAGCATTTT
CDR3aa: CASSPPGGRNQPQHF

len: 13
v_gene: TRBV5-1
abundance: NA
d_gene: NA
j_gene: TRBJ2-5
CDR3nt: TGCGCCAGCAGCTTTGAGTACCAAGAGACCCAGTACTTC
CDR3aa: CASSFEYQETQYF

len: 14
v_gene: TRBV10-3
abundance: NA
d_gene: NA
j_gene: TRBJ2-5
CDR3nt: TGTGCCATCCGGGGGACAGCGACACAAGAGACCCAGTACTTC
CDR3aa: CAIRGTATQETQYF

len: 15
v_gene: TRBV9
abundance: NA
d_gene: TRBD1
j_gene: TRBJ1-4
CDR3nt: TGTGCCAGCAGCACCGGGACAGTGGCCCTAGAAAAACTGTTTTTT
CDR3aa: CASSTGTVALEKLFF

len: 15
v_gene: TRBV18
abundance: NA
d_gene: TRBD1
j_gene: TRBJ2-1
CDR3nt: TGTGCCAGCTCACCCCCGGGACAGGTGTCCAATGAGCAGTTCTTC
CDR3aa: CASSPPGQVSNEQFF

len: 15
v_gene: TRBV6-5
abundance: NA
d_gene: TRBD2
j_gene: TRBJ2-2
CDR3nt: TGTGCCAGCAAAGTCGGGAGGCAATACACCGGGGAGCTGTTTTTT
CDR3aa: CASKVGRQYTGELFF

len: 14
v_gene: TRBV18
abundance: NA
d_gene: NA
j_gene: TRBJ2-7
CDR3nt: TGTGCCAGCTCCCCCGGTCCCGGGTCCTACGAGCAGTACTTC
CDR3aa: CASSPGPGSYEQYF

len: 13
v_gene: TRBV6-2/TRBV6-3
abundance: NA
d_gene: NA
j_gene: TRBJ1-2
CDR3nt: TGTGCCAGCAGTTACGCCCCCTACTATGGCTACACCTTC
CDR3aa: CASSYAPYYGYTF

len: 14
v_gene: TRBV25-1
abundance: NA
d_gene: NA
j_gene: TRBJ2-7
CDR3nt: TGTGCCAGCAGTGAAAGTGCAGGCTGGGACGAGCAGTACTTC
CDR3aa: CASSESAGWDEQYF